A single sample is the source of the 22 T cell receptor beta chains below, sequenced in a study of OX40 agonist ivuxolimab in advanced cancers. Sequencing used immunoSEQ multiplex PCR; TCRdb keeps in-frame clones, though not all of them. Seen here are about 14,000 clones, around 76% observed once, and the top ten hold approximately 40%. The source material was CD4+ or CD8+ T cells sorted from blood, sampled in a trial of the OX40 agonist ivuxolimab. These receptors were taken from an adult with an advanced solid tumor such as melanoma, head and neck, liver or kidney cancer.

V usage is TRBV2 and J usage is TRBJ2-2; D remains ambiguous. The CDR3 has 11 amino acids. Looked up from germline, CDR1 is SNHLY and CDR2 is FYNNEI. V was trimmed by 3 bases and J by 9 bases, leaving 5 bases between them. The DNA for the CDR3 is TGTGCCAGCAGTGATCCCAGGGAGCTGTTTTTT. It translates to CASSDPRELFF.

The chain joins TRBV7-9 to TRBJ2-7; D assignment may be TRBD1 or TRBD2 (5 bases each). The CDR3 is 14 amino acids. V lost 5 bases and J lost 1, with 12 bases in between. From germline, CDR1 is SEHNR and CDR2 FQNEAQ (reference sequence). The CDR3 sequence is CASSTGTVSYEQYF. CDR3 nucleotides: TGTGCCAGCAGCACCGGGACGGTTTCCTACGAGCAGTACTTC.

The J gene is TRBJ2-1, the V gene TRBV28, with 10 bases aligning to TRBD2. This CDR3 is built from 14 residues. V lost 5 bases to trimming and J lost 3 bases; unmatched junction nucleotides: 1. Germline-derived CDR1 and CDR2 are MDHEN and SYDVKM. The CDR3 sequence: CASSLAGDYNEQFF. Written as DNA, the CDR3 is TGTGCCAGCAGTCTAGCGGGAGACTACAATGAGCAGTTCTTC.

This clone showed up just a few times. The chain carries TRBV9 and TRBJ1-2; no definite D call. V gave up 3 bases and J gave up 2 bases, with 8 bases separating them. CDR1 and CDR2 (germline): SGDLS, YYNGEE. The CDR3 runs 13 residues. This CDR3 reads CASSDSRNYGYTF. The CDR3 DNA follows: TGTGCCAGCAGCGACTCCCGGAACTATGGCTACACCTTC.

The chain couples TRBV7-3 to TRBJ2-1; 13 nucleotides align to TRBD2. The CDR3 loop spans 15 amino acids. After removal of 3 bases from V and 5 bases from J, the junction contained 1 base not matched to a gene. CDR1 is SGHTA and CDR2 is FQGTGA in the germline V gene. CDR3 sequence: CASSFGLAGDNEQFF. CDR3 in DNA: TGTGCCAGCAGCTTTGGACTAGCGGGAGACAATGAGCAGTTCTTC.

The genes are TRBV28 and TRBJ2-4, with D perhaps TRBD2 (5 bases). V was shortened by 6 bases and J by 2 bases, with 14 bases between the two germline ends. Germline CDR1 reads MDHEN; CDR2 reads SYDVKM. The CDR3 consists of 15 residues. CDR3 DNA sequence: TGTGCCAGCAGCAGGCTCGGGGAGTCCAAAAACATTCAGTACTTC. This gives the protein CASSRLGESKNIQYF.

This chain's CDR3 is CSVEDRAATYEQYF. The CDR3 nucleotides are TGCAGCGTTGAAGATCGGGCGGCAACCTACGAGCAGTACTTC. The V call is TRBV29-1, the J call TRBJ2-7; D unclear. The length of the CDR3 is 14 residues. Germline assignment: CDR1 SQVTM and CDR2 ANQGSEA. V lost 0 bases and J 2 bases, leaving 11 bases between the germline ends.

The CDR3 region is CASSLTQLETQYF. The CDR3 nucleotides are TGTGCCAGCAGCTTAACCCAGCTAGAGACCCAGTACTTC. This sequence joins TRBV7-9 and TRBJ2-5; D gene uncertain. The germline CDR1 and CDR2 sequences are SEHNR and FQNEAQ (reference sequence). This CDR3 is built from 13 residues. The V end lost 2 bases, the J end lost 4 bases, and 8 bases lay between the germline ends.

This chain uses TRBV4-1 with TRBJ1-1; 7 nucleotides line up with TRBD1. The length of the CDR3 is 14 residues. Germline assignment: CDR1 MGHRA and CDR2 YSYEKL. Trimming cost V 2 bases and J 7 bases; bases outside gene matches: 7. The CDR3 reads CASSQLTGSIEAFF. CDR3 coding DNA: TGCGCCAGCAGCCAATTGACAGGGTCAATTGAAGCTTTCTTT.

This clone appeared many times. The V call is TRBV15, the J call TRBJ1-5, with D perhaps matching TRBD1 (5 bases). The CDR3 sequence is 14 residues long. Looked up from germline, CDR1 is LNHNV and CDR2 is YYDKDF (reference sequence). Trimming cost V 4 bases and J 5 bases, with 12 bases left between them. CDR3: CATSTSGPHQPQHF. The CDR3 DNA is TGTGCCACCAGCACCTCAGGGCCCCATCAGCCCCAGCATTTT.

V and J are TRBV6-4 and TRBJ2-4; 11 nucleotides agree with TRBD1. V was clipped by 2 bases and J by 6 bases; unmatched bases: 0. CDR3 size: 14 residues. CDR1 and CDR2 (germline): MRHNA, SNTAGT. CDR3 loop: CASSDGTGGNIQYF. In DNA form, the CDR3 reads TGTGCCAGCAGTGACGGGACAGGGGGAAACATTCAGTACTTC.

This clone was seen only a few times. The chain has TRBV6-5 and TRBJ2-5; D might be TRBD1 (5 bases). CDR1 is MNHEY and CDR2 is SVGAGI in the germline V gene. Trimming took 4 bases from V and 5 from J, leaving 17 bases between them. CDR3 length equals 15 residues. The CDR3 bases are TGTGCCAGCAGTTCTGGACACTCCTACGGGGAGACCCAGTACTTC. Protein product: CASSSGHSYGETQYF.

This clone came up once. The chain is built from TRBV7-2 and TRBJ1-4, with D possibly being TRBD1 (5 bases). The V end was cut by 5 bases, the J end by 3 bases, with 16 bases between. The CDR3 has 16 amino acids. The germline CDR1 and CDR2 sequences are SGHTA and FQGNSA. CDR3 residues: CASSPMGVRANEKLFF. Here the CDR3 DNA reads TGTGCCAGCAGCCCAATGGGGGTCAGGGCTAATGAAAAACTGTTTTTT.

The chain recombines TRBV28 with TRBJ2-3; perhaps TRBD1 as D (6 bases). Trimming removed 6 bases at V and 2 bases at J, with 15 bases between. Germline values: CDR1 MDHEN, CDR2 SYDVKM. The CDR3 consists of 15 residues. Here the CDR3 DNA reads TGTGCCAGCAGCTTAAGTGGACAGTACACAGATACGCAGTATTTT. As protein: CASSLSGQYTDTQYF.

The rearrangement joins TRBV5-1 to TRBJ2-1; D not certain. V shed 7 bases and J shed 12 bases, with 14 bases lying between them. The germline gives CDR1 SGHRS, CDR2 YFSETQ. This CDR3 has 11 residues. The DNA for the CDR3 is TGCGCCAGCCGCCTTAGTAACGTGCAGTTCTTC. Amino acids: CASRLSNVQFF.

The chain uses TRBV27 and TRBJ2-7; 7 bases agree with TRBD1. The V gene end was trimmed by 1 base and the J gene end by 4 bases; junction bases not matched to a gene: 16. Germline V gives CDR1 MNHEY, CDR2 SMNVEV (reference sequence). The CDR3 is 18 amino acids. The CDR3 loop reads CASSLFPSQGVVSYEQYF. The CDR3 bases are TGTGCCAGCAGTTTATTCCCTTCTCAGGGGGTCGTATCGTACGAGCAGTACTTC.

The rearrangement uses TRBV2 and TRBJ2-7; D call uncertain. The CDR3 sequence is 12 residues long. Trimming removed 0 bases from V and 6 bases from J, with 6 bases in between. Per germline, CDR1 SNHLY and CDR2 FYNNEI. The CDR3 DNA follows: TGTGCCAGCAGTGAAGCGGGATCCGAGCAGTACTTC. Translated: CASSEAGSEQYF.

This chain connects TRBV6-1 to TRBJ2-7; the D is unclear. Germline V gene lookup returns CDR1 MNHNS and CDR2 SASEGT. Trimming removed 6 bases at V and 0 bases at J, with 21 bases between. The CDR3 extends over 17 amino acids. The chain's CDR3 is CASSETIAASGSYEQYF. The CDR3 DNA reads TGTGCCAGCAGCGAAACAATAGCAGCCAGTGGCTCCTACGAGCAGTACTTC.

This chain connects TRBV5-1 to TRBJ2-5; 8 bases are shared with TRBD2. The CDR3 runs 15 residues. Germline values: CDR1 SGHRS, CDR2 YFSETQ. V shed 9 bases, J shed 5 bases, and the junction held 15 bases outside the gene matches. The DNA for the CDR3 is TGCGCCACAAGGGCGGGAGGCTACCTCGGGGAGACCCAGTACTTC. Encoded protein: CATRAGGYLGETQYF.

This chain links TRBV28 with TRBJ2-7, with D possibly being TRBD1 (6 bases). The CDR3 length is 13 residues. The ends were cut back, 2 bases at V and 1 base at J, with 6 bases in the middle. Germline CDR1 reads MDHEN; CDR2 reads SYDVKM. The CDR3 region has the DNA TGTGCCAGCAGTTTAACAGGGTCCTACGAGCAGTACTTC. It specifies CASSLTGSYEQYF.

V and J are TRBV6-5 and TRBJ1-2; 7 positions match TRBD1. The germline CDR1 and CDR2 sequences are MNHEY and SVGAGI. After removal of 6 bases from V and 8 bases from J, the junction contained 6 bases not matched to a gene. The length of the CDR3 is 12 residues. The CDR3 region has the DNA TGTGCCAGCAGCGAGACAGGGCAAGGCTACACCTTC. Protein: CASSETGQGYTF.

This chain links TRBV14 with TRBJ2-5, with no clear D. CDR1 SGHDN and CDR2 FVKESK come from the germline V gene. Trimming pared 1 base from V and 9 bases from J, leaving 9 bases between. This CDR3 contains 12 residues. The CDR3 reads CASSQASKAQYF. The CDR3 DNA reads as TGTGCCAGCAGCCAAGCTTCGAAGGCCCAGTACTTC.